The 26 T cell receptor beta chains in this list originate from one sample, sequenced in a study of CD8 T cells in ankylosing spondylitis. Study-wide results and caveats: Seemingly distinctive of ankylosing spondylitis blood was a TCR beta motif formed by eight highly homologous variants.

TCRdb fed the 5' RACE reads into MiXCR, producing one record per CDR3 protein. The sample contains a few hundred thousand distinct CDR3 sequences, around 22% of which appear only once. Their antigens remain unidentified. The sequencing sample was made of blood, either unsorted or a sorted T cell fraction (not recorded which). These receptors all come from a male donor with ankylosing spondylitis.

This clonotype has a handful of counts. V and J are TRBV6-5 and TRBJ2-4; a possible D gene is TRBD1 (6 bases). CDR3 size: 18 residues. Between the trimmed V and J ends, which lost 0 bases and 0 bases, there was a span of 15 bases. Germline V gives CDR1 MNHEY, CDR2 SVGAGI. CDR3 in DNA: TGTGCCAGCAGTTACTCGGGTCTCAGGGGCTTAGCCAAAAACATTCAGTACTTC. Protein product: CASSYSGLRGLAKNIQYF.

The chain recombines TRBV6-1 with TRBJ1-1, with D possibly being TRBD1 (5 bases). CDR3 size: 14 residues. V lost 7 bases to trimming and J lost 1 base, with 13 bases between them. CDR1 is MNHNS and CDR2 is SASEGT in the germline V gene. DNA for the CDR3: TGTGCCAGCACCGGGGCGGCCTCGAACACTGAAGCTTTCTTT. Protein product: CASTGAASNTEAFF.

J is TRBJ2-1 and V is TRBV28; 10 nucleotides match TRBD2. The CDR3 has 17 amino acids. J lost 9 bases, V lost 3 bases, and 14 bases had no gene match. CDR1 is MDHEN, CDR2 SYDVKM, per germline. This chain's CDR3 is CASSLDLSGRELGEQFF. CDR3 DNA sequence: TGTGCCAGCAGTTTGGACCTGAGCGGGAGGGAACTAGGTGAGCAGTTCTTC.

This chain links TRBV2 with TRBJ2-2, with 9 bases matching TRBD2. Germline CDR1 and CDR2: SNHLY and FYNNEI. Trimming took 6 bases from V and 2 from J; bases not matched to a gene: 10. The CDR3 runs to 17 residues. The CDR3 DNA reads TGTGCCAGCAGCGCCATTGGGACTAGCCGAAACACCGGGGAGCTGTTTTTT. As protein: CASSAIGTSRNTGELFF.

This clonotype came up a few times. This rearrangement joins TRBV6-1 to TRBJ2-1; D may be TRBD2 (5 bases). Germline values: CDR1 MNHNS, CDR2 SASEGT. V was pared by 5 bases and J by 4 bases, with 12 bases between. This CDR3 contains 14 residues. The CDR3 region is CASSKRARYNEQFF. As DNA, the CDR3 is TGTGCCAGCAGTAAGAGGGCCAGGTACAATGAGCAGTTCTTC.

V and J are TRBV19 and TRBJ2-5; D is perhaps TRBD2 (6 bases). Germline CDR1 reads LNHDA; CDR2 reads SQIVND (reference sequence). The length of the CDR3 is 15 residues. Trimming removed 0 bases at V and 5 bases at J, with 13 bases between. The CDR3 here is CASSIDTSRVETQYF. CDR3 nucleotide sequence: TGTGCCAGTAGTATAGATACTAGCAGGGTCGAGACCCAGTACTTC.

The rearrangement uses TRBV6-4 and TRBJ2-3; D is unresolved. Deletions cut 3 bases from V and 2 bases from J, with 12 bases between. The CDR3 runs to 15 residues. Germline CDR1 reads MRHNA; CDR2 reads SNTAGT. The chain's CDR3 is CASSELGLLTDTQYF. The CDR3 coding sequence is TGTGCCAGCAGTGAACTTGGGCTACTCACAGATACGCAGTATTTT.

The chain has TRBV14 and TRBJ2-1; a weak D match, TRBD1 (7 bases). Germline CDR1 is SGHDN and CDR2 is FVKESK. CDR3 size: 17 residues. V lost 0 bases and J 4 bases, leaving 16 bases between the germline ends. CDR3 amino acids: CASSQDWGGTAYNEQFF. In DNA form, the CDR3 reads TGTGCCAGCAGCCAAGATTGGGGCGGGACAGCTTACAATGAGCAGTTCTTC.

For this clonotype: One end of the junction does not line up with germline, which may come from a read error. The chain employs TRBV18 and TRBJ1-5; 8 bases agree with TRBD1. Germline V lookup: CDR1 KGHSH, CDR2 LQKENI. CDR3 length: 15 residues. The CDR3 nucleotides read TGTGCCAGCGCACCCAGACAGGGGAGGAATCAGCCCCAGCATTTT. Translated, it gives CASAPRQGRNQPQHF.

This chain connects TRBV12-3 or TRBV12-4 to TRBJ1-2; 11 positions agree with TRBD1. V dropped 7 bases and J dropped 8; count of bases not matched to a gene: 12. The CDR3 consists of 15 residues. The CDR3 DNA is TGTGCCAGCACCCGGACAGGGGGCGCCCCAGCGGGCTACACCTTC. This translates into CASTRTGGAPAGYTF.

This sequence joins TRBV20-1 and TRBJ2-5; 9 positions agree with TRBD1. Looked up from germline, CDR1 is DFQATT and CDR2 is SNEGSKA (reference sequence). The CDR3 consists of 14 residues. V lost 3 bases and J lost 5; bases outside the gene matches: 7. The CDR3 here is CSARVTGGGETQYF. Written as DNA, the CDR3 is TGCAGTGCTAGGGTAACAGGGGGCGGGGAGACCCAGTACTTC.

The genes are TRBV29-1 and TRBJ2-6; no firm D call. This CDR3 comprises 14 residues. The V gene lost 4 bases and the J gene lost 2 bases, with 9 bases spanning the gap. CDR1 is SQVTM and CDR2 is ANQGSEA in the germline V gene. The CDR3 sequence: CSVGKGTGANVLTF. For the CDR3, the DNA is TGCAGCGTTGGAAAGGGTACTGGGGCCAACGTCCTGACTTTC. The entire variable domain, with the rest obtained from reference TRBV29-1 and TRBJ2-6, is as follows: SAVISQKPSRDICQRGTSLTIQCQVDSQVTMMFWYRQQPGQSLTLIATANQGSEATYESGFVIDKFPISRPNLTFSTLTVSNMSPEDSSIYLCSVGKGTGANVLTFGAGSRLTVL.

This clonotype appeared a few times. The rearrangement joins TRBV15 to TRBJ2-1; D remains ambiguous. The ends were cut back, 1 base at V and 4 bases at J, with 5 bases in the middle. From germline, CDR1 is LNHNV and CDR2 YYDKDF (reference sequence). The CDR3 is made up of 13 amino acids. As DNA, the CDR3 is TGTGCCACCAGCAGAGTGGGGTACAATGAGCAGTTCTTC. It yields the protein CATSRVGYNEQFF.

This clonotype was seen a handful of times. V and J are TRBV10-3 and TRBJ2-1; D might be TRBD1 or TRBD2, each matching 5 bases. V lost 0 bases to trimming and J lost 7 bases, with 16 bases between them. The CDR3 has 16 amino acids. Germline CDR1 ENHRY, CDR2 SYGVKD. The CDR3 DNA follows: TGTGCCATCAGTGAGTCCACCGGGACCACCTGGAATGAGCAGTTCTTC. Translation: CAISESTGTTWNEQFF.

This chain joins TRBV10-3 and TRBJ2-7; 9 bases map to TRBD1. CDR1 is ENHRY, CDR2 SYGVKD, per germline. This CDR3 has 15 amino acids. V shed 5 bases, J shed 2 bases, and the junction held 7 bases outside the gene matches. CDR3 DNA: TGTGCCATCAGTATTGGACAGGGGACCCCCTACGAGCAGTACTTC. As protein: CAISIGQGTPYEQYF.

The CDR3 DNA sequence: TGCGCCAGCAGCCTTTCCCCGGGACAAGGCTACGAGCAGTACTTC. Protein sequence: CASSLSPGQGYEQYF. This chain connects TRBV5-1 to TRBJ2-7, with a tentative D call TRBD1 (6 bases). The CDR3 runs to 15 residues. V dropped 4 bases and J dropped 3 bases, with 17 bases sitting between them. Germline V gene data show CDR1 as SGHRS and CDR2 as YFSETQ.

This clonotype occurred a few times. The rearrangement links TRBV19 to TRBJ2-5, with TRBD1 matching 10 bases. This CDR3 has 16 residues. V lost 5 bases, J lost 2 bases, and 8 bases stayed unmatched. The germline V gene has CDR1 LNHDA and CDR2 SQIVND (reference sequence). The CDR3: CASSDRDRGRQETQYF. The CDR3 DNA follows: TGTGCCAGTAGTGACCGGGACAGGGGCCGTCAAGAGACCCAGTACTTC.

This clonotype occurred once. V gene TRBV7-9 combines with J gene TRBJ1-1, with D perhaps matching TRBD1 (5 bases). The CDR3 covers 13 residues. The germline V gene encodes CDR1 SEHNR and CDR2 FQNEAQ (reference sequence). V was cut by 5 bases and J by 10 bases, with 17 bases left in between. The CDR3 is CASSRTEGWGAFF. CDR3 DNA: TGTGCCAGCAGCCGGACTGAGGGGTGGGGAGCTTTCTTT.

This clonotype has only a few counts. V and J are TRBV20-1 and TRBJ1-5; TRBD1 matches 8 bases. From germline, CDR1 is DFQATT and CDR2 SNEGSKA (reference sequence). V lost 0 bases, J lost 6 bases, and 10 bases stayed unmatched. The CDR3 contains 16 residues. As DNA, the CDR3 is TGCAGTGCTAGAGATAGTCGTACAGGGGGTGTTCAGCCCCAGCATTTT. Protein: CSARDSRTGGVQPQHF.

This clonotype was seen a handful of times. The chain has TRBV7-3 and TRBJ2-3; D call uncertain. V was cut by 2 bases and J by 1 base, with 7 bases left in between. Germline-derived CDR1 and CDR2 are SGHTA and FQGTGA. The CDR3 covers 14 residues. The CDR3 sequence is CASSLSPGTDTQYF. For the CDR3, the DNA is TGTGCCAGCAGCTTATCCCCTGGCACAGATACGCAGTATTTT. The whole variable domain, filled in from reference TRBV7-3 and TRBJ2-3, reads GAGVSQTPSNKVTEKGKYVELRCDPISGHTALYWYRQSLGQGPEFLIYFQGTGAADDSGLPNDRFFAVRPEGSVSTLKIQRTERGDSAVYLCASSLSPGTDTQYFGPGTRLTVL.

The genes are TRBV27 and TRBJ2-7; a possible D gene is TRBD2 (6 bases). Germline lookup yields CDR1 MNHEY and CDR2 SMNVEV (reference sequence). Trimming removed 5 bases from V and 2 bases from J, with 19 bases in between. The CDR3 runs to 16 residues. The CDR3 DNA is TGTGCCAGCAGTCACCCAGGACTGGGGGGAGCCTACGAGCAGTACTTC. It translates to CASSHPGLGGAYEQYF.

This clonotype was counted ten times or more. The chain has TRBV10-3 and TRBJ2-5; TRBD1 matches 8 bases. V shed 9 bases and J 5 bases; nucleotides not matched to a gene: 11. Germline V gene data show CDR1 as ENHRY and CDR2 as SYGVKD. The CDR3 runs 14 residues. The CDR3 nucleotides read TGTGCCATAAGCCAAGGAACAGGGGGGGAGACCCAGTACTTC. Amino acids: CAISQGTGGETQYF.

The chain recombines TRBV15 with TRBJ1-2; the match to TRBD1 covers 10 bases. The CDR3 consists of 15 residues. Unmatched junction bases numbered 10, after V lost 4 bases and J lost 8 bases. From germline, CDR1 is LNHNV and CDR2 YYDKDF (reference sequence). Here the CDR3 DNA reads TGTGCCACCAGCACAGACAGGGGGCGGATTGGCGGCTACACCTTC. Translating it yields CATSTDRGRIGGYTF. Together with reference TRBV15 and TRBJ1-2, the CDR3 gives the full variable domain: DAMVIQNPRYQVTQFGKPVTLSCSQTLNHNVMYWYQQKSSQAPKLLFHYYDKDFNNEADTPDNFQSRRPNTSFCFLDIRSPGLGDTAMYLCATSTDRGRIGGYTFGSGTRLTVV.

Of note for this clonotype: Lacking the conserved final phenylalanine or tryptophan, this CDR3 likely reflects a read error. This chain links TRBV7-6 with TRBJ2-2; no clear D. CDR3 length: 13 amino acids. The germline V and J ends were trimmed by 0 bases and 6 bases, with 5 bases remaining between them. Germline CDR1 is SGHVS and CDR2 is FNYEAQ. The CDR3 DNA is TGTGCCAGCAGCTTAGCGGCCCCCGGGGAGCTGTTTTCT. Protein: CASSLAAPGELFS.

A few counts support this clonotype. The chain has TRBV29-1 and TRBJ2-2; D not resolved. Germline V gene data show CDR1 as SQVTM and CDR2 as ANQGSEA. Trimming removed 3 bases at V and 3 bases at J, with 8 bases between. The CDR3 runs to 13 residues. The CDR3, as DNA: TGCAGCGTTGATGGTGGACACACCGGGGAGCTGTTTTTT. Translation: CSVDGGHTGELFF.

This clonotype was counted many times. The V call is TRBV5-1, the J call TRBJ2-1; perhaps TRBD2 as D (5 bases). The V and J ends lost 4 bases and 5 bases respectively, with 10 bases between them. Looked up from germline, CDR1 is SGHRS and CDR2 is YFSETQ. The length of the CDR3 is 13 residues. As DNA, the CDR3 is TGCGCCAGCAGCAGAGCGGAAGACAATGAGCAGTTCTTC. As protein: CASSRAEDNEQFF.